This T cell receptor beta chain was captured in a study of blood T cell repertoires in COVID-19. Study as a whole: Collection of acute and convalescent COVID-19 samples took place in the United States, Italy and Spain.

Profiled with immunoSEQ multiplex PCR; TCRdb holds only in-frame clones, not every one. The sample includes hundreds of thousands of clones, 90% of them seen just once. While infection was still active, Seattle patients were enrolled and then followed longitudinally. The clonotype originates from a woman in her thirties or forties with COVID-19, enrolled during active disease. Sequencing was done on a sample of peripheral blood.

The CDR3 reads CASSPRRQGSSYEQYF. DNA of the CDR3: TGTGCCAGCTCACCGCGTAGACAGGGGAGCTCCTACGAGCAGTACTTC. This chain uses TRBV18 with TRBJ2-7; the match to TRBD1 covers 8 bases. V shed 3 bases, J shed 0 bases, and the junction held 7 bases outside the gene matches. Germline V CDR1 and CDR2: KGHSH, LQKENI. The CDR3 length is 16 residues.